This T cell receptor beta chain originates from a study of blood T cell repertoires in COVID-19. Assay used: immunoSEQ multiplex PCR; TCRdb lists only in-frame clones, some missing. The table lists some 300,000 clones, 75% to 90% of them singletons, with 10% to 15% in the top ten. Trimming removed 2 bases from V and 3 bases from J; junction bases left unmatched: 4. The CDR3 length is 14 residues. Per germline, CDR1 SGHDT and CDR2 YYEEEE. The chain joins TRBV5-6 to TRBJ2-7, with TRBD1 identical over 8 bases. This TCR derives from a woman in her 70s with COVID-19, enrolled during active disease. The sequencing sample was made of peripheral blood. This CDR3 is CASSLGQGIYEQYF. DNA of the CDR3: TGTGCCAGCAGCTTAGGACAGGGTATCTACGAGCAGTACTTC. Using reference TRBV5-6 and TRBJ2-7 for the parts outside the CDR3, the full variable domain is DAGVTQSPTHLIKTRGQQVTLRCSPKSGHDTVSWYQQALGQGPQFIFQYYEEEERQRGNFPDRFSGHQFPNYSSELNVNALLLGDSALYLCASSLGQGIYEQYFGPGTRLTVT.